Presented here are 15 T cell receptor beta chains from one specimen sequenced in a study of blood T cell repertoires in COVID-19. Method: immunoSEQ multiplex PCR; TCRdb's copy keeps in-frame clones and lacks some. The profile covers under 400,000 clones, with about nine tenths appearing a single time and 3.9% taken by the ten largest. The sequenced material came from peripheral blood. Every receptor here comes from a woman aged 55-70 years with COVID-19, enrolled during active disease.

V gene TRBV7-2 combines with J gene TRBJ2-7; 11 nucleotides line up with TRBD2. The V segment lost 6 bases and the J segment 3 bases; nucleotides outside the gene matches: 19. CDR3 length: 19 residues. Germline CDR1 reads SGHTA; CDR2 reads FQGNSA. CDR3 sequence reads: CASSPYASGGPPLLYEQYF. The CDR3 bases are TGTGCCAGCAGTCCTTACGCTAGCGGGGGGCCACCGCTCCTCTACGAGCAGTACTTC.

V and J are TRBV6-4 and TRBJ1-2, with D perhaps TRBD1 (6 bases). Germline lookup yields CDR1 MRHNA and CDR2 SNTAGT. The ends were cut back, 5 bases at V and 7 bases at J, with 11 bases in the middle. The CDR3 runs 12 residues. For the CDR3, the DNA is TGTGCCAGCAGTCCAACAGGGTCTGGCTACACCTTC. Protein: CASSPTGSGYTF.

V gene TRBV15 combines with J gene TRBJ2-5; possibly TRBD1 for D (6 bases). Trimming removed 0 bases at V and 1 base at J, with 9 bases between. The CDR3 is made up of 15 amino acids. CDR1 and CDR2 (germline): LNHNV, YYDKDF (reference sequence). CDR3 in DNA: TGTGCCACCAGCAGAGACAGGGGTGTCCAAGAGACCCAGTACTTC. Translation gives CATSRDRGVQETQYF.

This clone was observed a single time. The V call is TRBV5-1, the J call TRBJ1-2; D remains ambiguous. The CDR3 has 14 residues. V lost 1 base to trimming and J lost 4 bases, with 11 bases between them. Per the germline V gene, CDR1 is SGHRS and CDR2 is YFSETQ. CDR3 sequence: CASSLQAAGYGYTF. For the CDR3, the DNA is TGCGCCAGCAGCTTGCAAGCGGCAGGCTATGGCTACACCTTC.

The chain carries TRBV5-1 and TRBJ2-6, with TRBD1 matching over 7 bases. Germline lookup yields CDR1 SGHRS and CDR2 YFSETQ. With V trimmed by 4 bases and J by 4 bases, 8 bases remained unmatched. The CDR3 has 16 amino acids. The CDR3 sequence is CASSREGARGANVLTF. DNA for the CDR3: TGCGCCAGCAGCCGAGAGGGGGCGCGGGGGGCCAACGTCCTGACTTTC.

This clone was seen just once. At one boundary the junction diverges from the germline segment, which might be a read error. The genes are TRBV12-3 or TRBV12-4 and TRBJ1-2; D is perhaps TRBD1 (6 bases). This CDR3 spans 12 amino acids. CDR3 nucleotides: TGTGCCAGCAGGATAGCAACCGGGACATCCGACTTC. This translates into CASRIATGTSDF.

This chain uses TRBV15 with TRBJ1-5, with 7 nucleotides matching TRBD1. The length of the CDR3 is 16 residues. V lost 6 bases to trimming and J lost 4 bases; unmatched junction nucleotides: 12. Germline CDR1 LNHNV, CDR2 YYDKDF (reference sequence). The CDR3: CATRMRGQRRNQPQHF. The DNA for the CDR3 is TGTGCCACCAGGATGAGGGGACAGCGGAGAAATCAGCCCCAGCATTTT. The full variable domain, its missing parts supplied by reference TRBV15 and TRBJ1-5, is DAMVIQNPRYQVTQFGKPVTLSCSQTLNHNVMYWYQQKSSQAPKLLFHYYDKDFNNEADTPDNFQSRRPNTSFCFLDIRSPGLGDTAMYLCATRMRGQRRNQPQHFGDGTRLSIL.

The chain uses TRBV6-5 and TRBJ2-3; D possibly corresponds to TRBD2 (6 bases). CDR1 is MNHEY and CDR2 is SVGAGI in the germline V gene. V lost 8 bases, J lost 4 bases, and 7 bases lay in between. The CDR3 loop spans 11 amino acids. CDR3 amino acids: CASWDSDTQYF. The CDR3 nucleotides read TGTGCCAGCTGGGACTCAGATACGCAGTATTTT.

The V gene is TRBV7-9, the J gene TRBJ1-2; D is unclear. V was clipped by 1 base and J by 8 bases, with 11 bases between them. Germline V gene data show CDR1 as SEHNR and CDR2 as FQNEAQ (reference sequence). The CDR3 is made up of 13 amino acids. For the CDR3, the DNA is TGTGCCAGCAGCTTAGATCGTGGTGAGGGCTACACCTTC. It yields the protein CASSLDRGEGYTF.

The rearrangement joins TRBV3-1 (or the pseudogene TRBV3-2) to TRBJ1-6; no firm D call. CDR3 length: 14 residues. Germline V gene sequence: CDR1 LGHDT, CDR2 YNNKEL (reference sequence). Trimming removed 8 bases at V and 8 bases at J, with 16 bases between. The CDR3 DNA reads TGTGCCAGCGTCTCCCGCGACGGGGATTCACCCCTCCACTTT. It specifies CASVSRDGDSPLHF.

The J gene is TRBJ2-5, the V gene TRBV6-5; the D gene is possibly TRBD2 (5 bases). The germline V and J ends were trimmed by 8 bases and 4 bases, with 5 bases remaining between them. The CDR3 extends over 10 amino acids. Germline-derived CDR1 and CDR2 are MNHEY and SVGAGI. The CDR3 reads CASGGETQYF. In DNA, the CDR3 is TGTGCCAGCGGAGGAGAGACCCAGTACTTC.

This clone was counted once. The chain uses TRBV19 and TRBJ2-5; 7 positions agree with TRBD2. CDR1 LNHDA and CDR2 SQIVND come from the germline V gene (reference sequence). V lost 1 base, J lost 5 bases, and 7 bases stayed unmatched. The CDR3 contains 15 residues. For the CDR3, the DNA is TGTGCCAGTAGTATAGCAGGCGGGGGAACGGAGACCCAGTACTTC. This sequence encodes CASSIAGGGTETQYF. Using reference TRBV19 and TRBJ2-5 for the parts outside the CDR3, the full variable domain is DGGITQSPKYLFRKEGQNVTLSCEQNLNHDAMYWYRQDPGQGLRLIYYSQIVNDFQKGDIAEGYSVSREKKESFPLTVTSAQKNPTAFYLCASSIAGGGTETQYFGPGTRLLVL.

The chain links TRBV12-3 or TRBV12-4 to TRBJ1-1; D not certain. The CDR3 consists of 13 residues. With 5 bases removed from V and 4 bases from J, the gap between germline ends came to 11 bases. DNA for the CDR3: TGTGCCAGCAGTATTACAATTGCCACTGAAGCTTTCTTT. Translation gives CASSITIATEAFF.

With regard to this clone: One end of the junction varies from germline; a read error may be responsible. The DNA for the CDR3 is TGTGCCGGGGGGACAGGGGACAATCGGCCCCAGCATTTT. Translation: CAGGTGDNRPQHF. The chain employs TRBV2 and TRBJ1-5, with 10 bases lining up with TRBD1. CDR3 length: 13 amino acids. Germline values: CDR1 SNHLY, CDR2 FYNNEI.

V is TRBV25-1 and J is TRBJ1-1; TRBD1 matches at 9 bases. Germline V CDR1 and CDR2: MGHDK, SYGVNS. Trimming at V came to 8 bases and at J to 1 base, leaving 2 bases not matched to a gene. This CDR3 has 13 residues. The CDR3 is CASLDRGNTEAFF. The CDR3 DNA reads TGTGCCAGCCTGGACAGGGGGAACACTGAAGCTTTCTTT.